This TCR beta chain derives from a study of T cell responses to AZD1222 COVID-19 vaccine. TCRdb's table, derived via immunoSEQ multiplex PCR, lists solely in-frame clones and lacks some. Of 150,000 to 180,000 clones in the sample, roughly nine tenths were seen once. The ends were cut back, 1 base at V and 6 bases at J, with 10 bases in the middle. The CDR3 loop spans 13 amino acids. CDR1 and CDR2 from the germline V gene are LGHNT and FRNRAP. The sample was peripheral blood, taken on day 0 of MenACWY control vaccination. V and J are TRBV12-5 and TRBJ2-7; possibly TRBD1 for D (6 bases). The source of this sequence is an adult in good health. In nucleotides, the CDR3 is TGTGCTAGTGGTTTGGGGACAGTATCCGAGCAGTACTTC. Translating gives CASGLGTVSEQYF.